A single sample is the source of the 8 T cell receptor beta chains below, sequenced in a study of blood T cell repertoires in COVID-19. This table comes from immunoSEQ multiplex PCR, and its TCRdb copy is limited to in-frame clones, with some not included. The sample comprises over 150,000 clones, around 94% of which are singletons, and 0.76% rests with the top ten. Sequenced material: peripheral blood. These receptor sequences come from a young man with COVID-19, enrolled during active disease.

The chain combines TRBV5-1 with TRBJ1-1; D call uncertain. With 0 bases removed from V and 1 base from J, the gap between germline ends came to 10 bases. The CDR3 length is 15 residues. Per germline, CDR1 SGHRS and CDR2 YFSETQ. The CDR3 sequence: CASSLALLRNTEAFF. The CDR3 DNA reads as TGCGCCAGCAGCTTGGCCCTTCTACGGAACACTGAAGCTTTCTTT.

The chain has TRBV5-6 and TRBJ1-2; unclear D gene. V was shortened by 5 bases and J by 7 bases, with 12 bases between the two germline ends. The germline gives CDR1 SGHDT, CDR2 YYEEEE. CDR3 length equals 12 residues. The CDR3 DNA follows: TGTGCCAGCAGTACAGAATTGATTGGCTACACCTTC. This encodes CASSTELIGYTF.

The gene calls are TRBV5-1 and TRBJ1-5, with TRBD1 matching 8 bases. This CDR3 comprises 14 residues. Per the germline V gene, CDR1 is SGHRS and CDR2 is YFSETQ. The V segment lost 0 bases and the J segment 5 bases; nucleotides outside the gene matches: 1. CDR3 region: CASSLATGDQPQHF. CDR3 coding DNA: TGCGCCAGCAGCTTGGCGACAGGGGATCAGCCCCAGCATTTT.

The chain couples TRBV20-1 to TRBJ1-5; tentatively, D is TRBD1 (6 bases). Deletions cut 3 bases from V and 5 bases from J, with 14 bases between. The germline V gene encodes CDR1 DFQATT and CDR2 SNEGSKA (reference sequence). The CDR3 is made up of 14 amino acids. The CDR3 DNA reads as TGCAGTGCTAGTGGTGGGGGCAGATATCAGCCCCAGCATTTT. It encodes CSASGGGRYQPQHF.

CDR3 loop: CASSIGQGDFQPQHF. The CDR3 region has the DNA TGCGCCAGCAGCATTGGACAGGGCGATTTTCAGCCCCAGCATTTT. The V gene is TRBV5-1, the J gene TRBJ1-5; 8 positions match TRBD1. Trimming took 4 bases from V and 6 from J; bases not matched to a gene: 9. The length of the CDR3 is 15 residues. Germline CDR1 is SGHRS and CDR2 is YFSETQ.

The chain is built from TRBV19 and TRBJ1-5, with 9 bases identical to TRBD1. The CDR3 sequence is 15 residues long. Germline V gene data show CDR1 as LNHDA and CDR2 as SQIVND (reference sequence). The V segment lost 8 bases and the J segment 9 bases; nucleotides outside the gene matches: 14. Here the CDR3 DNA reads TGTGCCAGTTCTTCGACAGGGGGGGCTGTAATGCCCCAGCATTTT. Translated, it gives CASSSTGGAVMPQHF.

V is TRBV30 and J is TRBJ1-2; 7 bases are shared with TRBD1. The J segment lost 7 bases and the V segment lost 2 bases, leaving 13 bases of the junction unmatched. The CDR3 is made up of 15 amino acids. Germline V gene sequence: CDR1 GTSNPN, CDR2 SVGIG (reference sequence). The CDR3: CAWSRVSGGLGGYTF. The CDR3 nucleotides read TGTGCCTGGAGTAGGGTGTCAGGGGGATTGGGTGGCTACACCTTC.

The chain recombines TRBV13 with TRBJ2-5, with 10 nucleotides matching TRBD1. The germline CDR1 and CDR2 sequences are PRHDT and FYEKMQ (reference sequence). Trimming at V came to 3 bases and at J to 5 bases, leaving 6 bases not matched to a gene. This CDR3 spans 15 amino acids. The CDR3 is CASSFSTGGGETQYF. CDR3 bases: TGTGCCAGCAGCTTTTCGACAGGGGGCGGGGAGACCCAGTACTTC.